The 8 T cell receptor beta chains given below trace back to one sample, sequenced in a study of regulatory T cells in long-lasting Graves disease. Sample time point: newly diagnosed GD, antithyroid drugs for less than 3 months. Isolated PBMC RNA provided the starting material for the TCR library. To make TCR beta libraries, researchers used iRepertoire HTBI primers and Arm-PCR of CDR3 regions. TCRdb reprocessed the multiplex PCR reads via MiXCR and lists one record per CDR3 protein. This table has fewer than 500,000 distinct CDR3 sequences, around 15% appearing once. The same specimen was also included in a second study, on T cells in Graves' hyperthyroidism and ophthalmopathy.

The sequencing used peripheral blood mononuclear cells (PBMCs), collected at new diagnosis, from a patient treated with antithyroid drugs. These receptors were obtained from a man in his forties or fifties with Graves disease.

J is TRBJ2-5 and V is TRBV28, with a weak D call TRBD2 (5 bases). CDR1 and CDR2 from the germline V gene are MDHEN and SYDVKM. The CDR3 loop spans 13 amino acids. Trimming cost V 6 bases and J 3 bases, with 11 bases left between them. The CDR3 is CASREGWEETQYF. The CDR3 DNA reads TGTGCCAGCAGAGAGGGTTGGGAAGAGACCCAGTACTTC.

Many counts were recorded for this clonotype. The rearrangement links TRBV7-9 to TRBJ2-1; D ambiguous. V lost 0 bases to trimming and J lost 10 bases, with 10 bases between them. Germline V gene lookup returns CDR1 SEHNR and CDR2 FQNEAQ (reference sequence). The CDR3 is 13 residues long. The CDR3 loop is CASSLAVDGEQFF. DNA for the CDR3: TGTGCCAGCAGCTTAGCGGTGGACGGAGAGCAGTTCTTC.

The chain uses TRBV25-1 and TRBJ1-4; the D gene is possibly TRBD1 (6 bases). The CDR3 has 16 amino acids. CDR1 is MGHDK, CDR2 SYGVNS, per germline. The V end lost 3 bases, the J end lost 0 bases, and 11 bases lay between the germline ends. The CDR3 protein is CASSDQDRTTNEKLFF. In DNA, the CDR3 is TGTGCCAGCAGTGATCAGGACAGAACAACTAATGAAAAACTGTTTTTT.

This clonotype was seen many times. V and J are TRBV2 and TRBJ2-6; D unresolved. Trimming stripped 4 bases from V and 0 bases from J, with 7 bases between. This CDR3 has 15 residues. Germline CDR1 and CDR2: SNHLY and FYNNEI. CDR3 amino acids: CASSAGNSGANVLTF. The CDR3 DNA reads TGTGCCAGCAGTGCTGGGAACTCTGGGGCCAACGTCCTGACTTTC.

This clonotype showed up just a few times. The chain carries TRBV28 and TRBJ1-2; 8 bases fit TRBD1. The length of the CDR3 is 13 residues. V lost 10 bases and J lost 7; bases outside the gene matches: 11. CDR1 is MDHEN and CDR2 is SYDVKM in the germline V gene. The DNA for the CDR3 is TGTGCCATCACTTCTCAGGGGGCTGCTGGCTACACCTTC. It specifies CAITSQGAAGYTF.

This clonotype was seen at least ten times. CDR3 coding DNA: TGTGCCAGCAGCTTAGATAGCAGCGGGAGGGGGTCCCAGTACTTC. Protein sequence: CASSLDSSGRGSQYF. The J gene is TRBJ2-5, the V gene TRBV11-2, with 10 bases fitting TRBD2. The CDR3 runs 15 residues. The germline gives CDR1 SGHAT, CDR2 FQNNGV. V lost 0 bases to trimming and J lost 9 bases; unmatched junction nucleotides: 7. Supplemented by reference TRBV11-2 and TRBJ2-5, the full variable domain reads EAGVAQSPRYKIIEKRQSVAFWCNPISGHATLYWYQQILGQGPKLLIQFQNNGVVDDSQLPKDRFSAERLKGVDSTLKIQPAKLEDSAVYLCASSLDSSGRGSQYFGPGTRLLVL.

The CDR3 loop reads CASSLASADTQYF. The CDR3 region has the DNA TGTGCCAGCAGCTTAGCCTCAGCAGATACGCAGTATTTT. V is TRBV7-2 and J is TRBJ2-3; D remains ambiguous. Germline V gene lookup returns CDR1 SGHTA and CDR2 FQGNSA. V dropped 0 bases and J dropped 4 bases, with 5 bases sitting between them. The CDR3 spans 13 residues.

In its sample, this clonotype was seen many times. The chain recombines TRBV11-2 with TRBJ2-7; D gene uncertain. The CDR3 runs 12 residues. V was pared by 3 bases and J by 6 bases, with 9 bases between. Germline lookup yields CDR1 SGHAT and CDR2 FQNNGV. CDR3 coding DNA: TGTGCCAGCAGCTTTGGCGGAAGCGAGCAGTACTTC. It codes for CASSFGGSEQYF. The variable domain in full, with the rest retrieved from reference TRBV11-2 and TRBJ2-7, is EAGVAQSPRYKIIEKRQSVAFWCNPISGHATLYWYQQILGQGPKLLIQFQNNGVVDDSQLPKDRFSAERLKGVDSTLKIQPAKLEDSAVYLCASSFGGSEQYFGPGTRLTVT.